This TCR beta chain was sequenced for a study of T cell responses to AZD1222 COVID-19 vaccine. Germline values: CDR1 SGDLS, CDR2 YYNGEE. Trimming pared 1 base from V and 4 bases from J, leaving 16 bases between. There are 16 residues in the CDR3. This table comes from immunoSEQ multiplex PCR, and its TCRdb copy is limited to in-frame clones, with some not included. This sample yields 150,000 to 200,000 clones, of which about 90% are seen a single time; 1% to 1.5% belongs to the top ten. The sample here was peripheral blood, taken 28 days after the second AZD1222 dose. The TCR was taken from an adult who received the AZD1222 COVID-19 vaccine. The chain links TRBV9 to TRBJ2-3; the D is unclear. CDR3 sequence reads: CASSVREGSGADTQYF. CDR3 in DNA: TGTGCCAGCAGCGTAAGGGAAGGCAGTGGGGCAGATACGCAGTATTTT.